This T cell receptor beta chain was profiled in a study of T-cell memory formation after mild COVID-19 (dated by TCRdb to the early 2020s). For the wider study: TCR sequence clusters from the two donors were found to be largely donor specific. In a couple of donors, T-cell clones that expanded and contracted after mild COVID-19 were tracked by sequencing TCRalpha and TCRbeta repertoires over time. The cohort comprised two young, previously healthy adult volunteers, one female and one male. The investigation overall reported the following: Contracting CD4+ clones appeared mostly in the CM and EM memory subsets, whereas CD8+ clones were enriched in EMRA. Clones contracting from day 15 to 85 had balanced CD4/CD8 phenotypes, while a second wave expanding from day 15 to 37 was biased towards CD4+. Only two mild cases were covered in the study, and larger cohorts including severe cases with pre-infection samples were considered necessary. SARS-CoV-2 specificity of the second-wave clones peaking on day 37 was not confirmed. Some responding clones were detected in pre-infection memory, which suggested that pre-existing cross-reactive memory T cells had joined the SARS-CoV-2 response.

Sequencing was performed on an Illumina NovaSeq 6000. Using 5'RACE with constant-segment primers, TCRalpha and TCRbeta cDNA libraries were constructed, with sample barcodes and unique molecular identifiers added in the process. Trizol reagent was used to extract RNA from every sample. The libraries were amplified in two PCR steps, and the second step added a second sample barcode and Illumina TruSeq adapters. Libraries were sequenced on an Illumina NovaSeq with 2 x 150 bp paired-end reads. The authors' pipeline ran thus. Demultiplexing of reads and collapsing into UMI-guided consensus sequences were performed with migec v1.2.7. Using mixcr v2.1.11, the UMI consensuses were aligned to TRA and TRB V and J templates and assembled into clonotypes. Clonotypes were classified as expanded or contracted when called significant by both edgeR and NoisET, with noise models trained on biological replicates. For edgeR calls, a false discovery rate-adjusted p below 0.01 and a log2 fold-change threshold of 1 were applied. As an exploratory analysis of dynamics, max-normalized trajectories of the 1000 most abundant clonotypes were examined by PCA with hierarchical clustering. Separately sequenced CD4+ and CD8+ repertoires were used to assign a CD4 or CD8 phenotype to each responding clone. Through fastp at Q25 and MiXCR, TCRdb rebuilt clones from the public reads, retaining in-frame beta chains. Identical CDR3 protein sequences are pooled into one entry, listed with their most common genes and DNA. In this record, the V and J calls reflect TCRdb's handling and not the investigators' own analysis. This sample holds approximately 340,000 distinct CDR3 sequences; around a sixth were observed only once. The ten top clones hold more than 20% of the sample.

Ficoll-Paque density gradient centrifugation was the method used to isolate PBMCs. Notes on this clonotype: This receptor's antigen is unknown. Per-base quality was not reported, and no clone a single base away is much larger than it.

Sequencing was done on a sample of PBMCs or a T cell subset sorted from them (not recorded which). The receptor was derived from a man aged 18-30 years who had mild COVID-19 (a few samples of this study predate the infection). The sample titles of this study are shuffled in the database, so cell type and time point are left out; the donor was told from shared clones.

The CDR3 protein sequence reads: CASSLGLGYTF. The nucleotide sequence reads as follows: TGTGCCAGCAGCTTAGGTCTCGGCTACACCTTC. The V and J genes are TRBV7-2 and TRBJ1-2, with an unclear D gene assignment. Looking up the germline V gene yields CDR1 SGHTA and CDR2 FQGNSA. The CDR3 runs 11 amino acids, cysteine and phenylalanine included. CDR3 DNA only is kept here, 33 bases in frame from base 1. Deletion took 1 base off V and 8 bases off J, with a span of 5 bases between the germline ends.